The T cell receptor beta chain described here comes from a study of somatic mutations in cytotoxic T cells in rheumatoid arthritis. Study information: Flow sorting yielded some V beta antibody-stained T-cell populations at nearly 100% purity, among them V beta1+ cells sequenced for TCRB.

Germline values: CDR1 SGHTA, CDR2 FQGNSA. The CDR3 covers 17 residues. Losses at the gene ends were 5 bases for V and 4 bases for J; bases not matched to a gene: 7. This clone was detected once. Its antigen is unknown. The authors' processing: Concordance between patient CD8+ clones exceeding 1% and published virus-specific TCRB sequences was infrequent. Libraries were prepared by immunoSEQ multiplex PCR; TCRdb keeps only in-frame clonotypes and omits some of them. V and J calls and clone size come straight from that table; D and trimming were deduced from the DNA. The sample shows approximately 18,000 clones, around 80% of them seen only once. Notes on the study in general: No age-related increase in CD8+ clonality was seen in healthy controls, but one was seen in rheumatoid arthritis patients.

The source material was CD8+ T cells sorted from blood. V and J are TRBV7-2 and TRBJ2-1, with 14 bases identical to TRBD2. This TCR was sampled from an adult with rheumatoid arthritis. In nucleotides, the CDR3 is TGTGCCAGCAGCCCACCGGGACTAGCGGGGGCTTACAATGAGCAGTTCTTC. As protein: CASSPPGLAGAYNEQFF.